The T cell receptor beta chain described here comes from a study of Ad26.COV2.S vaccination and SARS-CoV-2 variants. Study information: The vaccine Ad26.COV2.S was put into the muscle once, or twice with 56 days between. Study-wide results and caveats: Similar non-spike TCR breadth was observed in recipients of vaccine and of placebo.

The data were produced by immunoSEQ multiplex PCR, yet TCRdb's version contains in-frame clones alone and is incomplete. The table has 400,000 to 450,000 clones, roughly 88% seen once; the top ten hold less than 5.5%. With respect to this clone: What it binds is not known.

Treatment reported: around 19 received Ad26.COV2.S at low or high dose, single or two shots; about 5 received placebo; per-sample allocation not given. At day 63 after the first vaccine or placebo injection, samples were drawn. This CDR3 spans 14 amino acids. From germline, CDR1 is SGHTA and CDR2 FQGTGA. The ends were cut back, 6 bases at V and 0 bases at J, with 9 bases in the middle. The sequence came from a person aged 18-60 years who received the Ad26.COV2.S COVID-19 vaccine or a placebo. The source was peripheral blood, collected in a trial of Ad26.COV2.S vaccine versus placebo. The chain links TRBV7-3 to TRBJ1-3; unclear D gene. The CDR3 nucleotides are TGTGCCAGCAGAGACGGCAGCTCTGGAAACACCATATATTTT. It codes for CASRDGSSGNTIYF.